This T cell receptor beta chain was obtained from a study of blood T cells in healthy people across ages. Primed by a sample-barcoded 5' primer and a J-beta primer mix, a second PCR proceeded for 7 to 11 cycles. Each CDR3 protein gets one entry after TCRdb re-called the 5' RACE reads with MiXCR. The table has fewer than 1,000,000 distinct CDR3 sequences, approximately 44% seen once. V lost 4 bases to trimming and J lost 10 bases, with 11 bases between them. The CDR3 has 12 residues. Germline V CDR1 and CDR2: MNHEY, SVGEGT. This TCR came from a man aged 60 to 75 in good health. The V gene is TRBV6-2 or TRBV6-3, the J gene TRBJ2-1; D call uncertain. Sequencing was carried out using blood. The CDR3 loop reads CASSSGAREQFF. DNA of the CDR3: TGTGCCAGCAGTTCAGGCGCACGCGAGCAGTTCTTC.